Below are 9 T cell receptor beta chains sequenced from a single sample in a study of control samples from healthy donors and cancer patients. The table came from immunoSEQ multiplex PCR; TCRdb's copy has only in-frame clones and leaves some out. Seen here are over 45,000 clones, 85% to 95% observed once, and the top ten hold approximately 0.8%. Sample: PBMCs. These receptors originate from a man aged 30-40 years with colorectal cancer.

The chain combines TRBV6-6 with TRBJ1-5; a possible D gene is TRBD1 (5 bases). V gave up 2 bases and J gave up 0 bases, with 11 bases separating them. CDR1 is MNHNY and CDR2 is SVGAGI in the germline V gene (reference sequence). This CDR3 contains 16 residues. This CDR3 reads CASSYGREHSNQPQHF. CDR3 bases: TGTGCCAGCAGTTACGGCAGGGAACATAGCAATCAGCCCCAGCATTTT.

The chain uses TRBV11-2 and TRBJ1-2, with a tentative D call TRBD1 (6 bases). This CDR3 region has 14 residues. CDR1 and CDR2 (germline): SGHAT, FQNNGV. Deletions cut 2 bases from V and 4 bases from J, with 11 bases between. The CDR3 loop reads CASSLITGPYGYTF. CDR3 nucleotides: TGTGCCAGCAGCTTAATTACAGGGCCCTATGGCTACACCTTC.

J is TRBJ1-1 and V is TRBV7-2; 7 bases match TRBD1. V shed 5 bases and J 6 bases; nucleotides not matched to a gene: 12. This CDR3 is built from 15 residues. Looked up from germline, CDR1 is SGHTA and CDR2 is FQGNSA. DNA of the CDR3: TGTGCCAGCAGCGCTGGAGGGGGCTGGGGCCCTGAAGCTTTCTTT. Residues: CASSAGGGWGPEAFF.

The gene calls are TRBV6-5 and TRBJ1-2; D gene uncertain. CDR1 MNHEY and CDR2 SVGAGI come from the germline V gene. V lost 0 bases and J 3 bases, leaving 5 bases between the germline ends. The CDR3 runs to 13 residues. CDR3: CASSYSYYYGYTF. Written as DNA, the CDR3 is TGTGCCAGCAGTTACTCTTACTACTATGGCTACACCTTC.

This chain links TRBV7-2 with TRBJ2-3, with 13 positions matching TRBD2. CDR3 length: 13 residues. Germline-derived CDR1 and CDR2 are SGHTA and FQGNSA. V was clipped by 8 bases and J by 6 bases; unmatched bases: 2. The CDR3 loop reads CASRLAGGDTQYF. The CDR3 DNA reads TGTGCCAGCCGACTAGCGGGGGGTGATACGCAGTATTTT.

The V call is TRBV20-1, the J call TRBJ2-1; no clear D gene. Deletions cut 7 bases from V and 4 bases from J, with 8 bases between. The CDR3 consists of 11 residues. Germline loops: CDR1 DFQATT, CDR2 SNEGSKA (reference sequence). CDR3 protein: CSVFFYNEQFF. The CDR3 DNA reads as TGCAGTGTTTTTTTTTACAATGAGCAGTTCTTC.

The V gene is TRBV14, the J gene TRBJ1-1; no clear D. The V gene's germline CDR1 is SGHDN and CDR2 FVKESK. V lost 5 bases and J 4 bases, leaving 17 bases between the germline ends. The CDR3 is 15 residues long. The CDR3 spells CASSKLGSRGTEAFF. DNA of the CDR3: TGTGCCAGCAGCAAATTGGGGTCTCGGGGCACTGAAGCTTTCTTT.

This sequence joins TRBV27 and TRBJ2-7; 9 bases are shared with TRBD1. CDR3 length: 13 amino acids. The V gene end was trimmed by 4 bases and the J gene end by 3 bases; junction bases not matched to a gene: 1. From germline, CDR1 is MNHEY and CDR2 SMNVEV (reference sequence). The DNA for the CDR3 is TGTGCCAGCAGTTGGGGACAGGGCTACGAGCAGTACGTC. Translated: CASSWGQGYEQYV.

The chain joins TRBV19 to TRBJ1-4; D not certain. There are 15 residues in the CDR3. V shed 5 bases and J shed 6 bases, with 16 bases lying between them. CDR1 is LNHDA and CDR2 is SQIVND in the germline V gene (reference sequence). The CDR3 bases are TGTGCCAGTAGTTCGCCCACAAGTGGCGATGAAAAACTGTTTTTT. Translation: CASSSPTSGDEKLFF.